Each of the 7 T cell receptor beta chains below was sequenced from the same sample in a study of blood T cell repertoires in COVID-19. Using immunoSEQ multiplex PCR, the repertoire was profiled, and TCRdb retains in-frame clones only, with some absent. This repertoire shows around 290,000 clones, 85% to 90% found once; its top ten account for 2% to 2.5%. Sequenced sample: PBMCs or T cells enriched from blood (not recorded which). Receptor source: a woman aged 60-75 years in a cohort exposed to, infected with or recovered from COVID-19 (not recorded which).

This chain connects TRBV27 to TRBJ2-1; a possible D gene is TRBD1 (5 bases). Trimming took 5 bases from V and 2 from J, leaving 16 bases between them. The germline V gene encodes CDR1 MNHEY and CDR2 SMNVEV (reference sequence). The CDR3 is made up of 16 amino acids. Here the CDR3 DNA reads TGTGCCAGCAGTAATGTCCAGGGAATCGCCTACAATGAGCAGTTCTTC. Translation gives CASSNVQGIAYNEQFF.

This clone is a singleton in its sample. The genes are TRBV28 and TRBJ1-3; 11 positions agree with TRBD1. Germline lookup yields CDR1 MDHEN and CDR2 SYDVKM. Trimming at V came to 11 bases and at J to 0 bases, leaving 3 bases not matched to a gene. This CDR3 region has 14 residues. The CDR3 sequence: CAVDRGLSGNTIYF. The DNA of the CDR3 is TGTGCCGTGGACAGGGGGCTCTCTGGAAACACCATATATTTT.

The gene calls are TRBV3-1 (or the pseudogene TRBV3-2) and TRBJ2-5; 7 positions match TRBD1. J lost 7 bases, V lost 1 base, and 6 bases had no gene match. The CDR3 is 14 amino acids. Germline V gene sequence: CDR1 LGHDT, CDR2 YNNKEL (reference sequence). The CDR3 region has the DNA TGTGCCAGCAGCCAAGGGGCGGCAGGGGGGACCCAGTACTTC. This translates into CASSQGAAGGTQYF.

V gene TRBV5-1 combines with J gene TRBJ2-3; TRBD2 aligns across 13 bases. The J segment lost 6 bases and the V segment lost 2 bases, leaving 3 bases of the junction unmatched. CDR1 and CDR2 from the germline V gene are SGHRS and YFSETQ. The CDR3 is 15 amino acids. DNA for the CDR3: TGCGCCAGCAGCTTTGGGACTAGCGGGAAGGATACGCAGTATTTT. Protein sequence: CASSFGTSGKDTQYF.

The chain employs TRBV2 and TRBJ2-7, with D possibly TRBD2 on 5 matching bases. The ends were cut back, 6 bases at V and 5 bases at J, with 14 bases in the middle. In germline, CDR1 is SNHLY, CDR2 FYNNEI. The CDR3 runs 13 residues. Written as DNA, the CDR3 is TGTGCCAGCAGCCAAGAGGGTATCAACGAGCAGTACTTC. It yields the protein CASSQEGINEQYF.

The rearrangement joins TRBV19 to TRBJ2-2; 9 nucleotides agree with TRBD1. Per the germline V gene, CDR1 is LNHDA and CDR2 is SQIVND (reference sequence). J was trimmed by 7 bases and V by 1 base; bases with no gene match: 7. The length of the CDR3 is 16 residues. Written as DNA, the CDR3 is TGTGCCAGTAGTATAGCCTTACAGGGGGCCGGCGGGGAGCTGTTTTTT. Encoded protein: CASSIALQGAGGELFF.

J is TRBJ2-1 and V is TRBV11-3; 16 positions match TRBD2. This CDR3 spans 16 amino acids. Germline CDR1 SGHNT, CDR2 YENEEA. The V and J ends lost 1 base and 7 bases, in that order; junction bases with no gene match: 1. Here the CDR3 reads CASSLVGLAGGNEQFF. The CDR3 coding sequence is TGTGCCAGCAGCTTAGTGGGACTAGCGGGAGGGAATGAGCAGTTCTTC.